These T cell receptor beta chains were read from a single sample in a study of shared clonotypes between healthy human individuals. Sequenced by immunoSEQ multiplex PCR; TCRdb stores in-frame clones only, minus some. The table records approximately 1,000,000 clones, 75% to 80% of them present only once. Material for sequencing was memory CD4+ T cells from PBMCs. Every receptor here comes from a man younger than 35 in good health. Some clones in this sample may be carry-over from other donors' samples. Both conserved end residues are part of each CDR3. The D gene is left open where the match is weak.

J gene	V gene	D gene	CDR3 protein
TRBJ2-7	TRBV5-4	-	CASSAGDGYYEQYF
TRBJ2-3	TRBV18	TRBD1	CASSGQGGTDTQYF
TRBJ2-7	TRBV25-1	-	CASSEGTGGVYEQYF
TRBJ1-1	TRBV29-1	-	CSVGQGNTEAFF
TRBJ1-1	TRBV5-4	-	CASSLDWNTEAFF
TRBJ2-2	TRBV2	TRBD1	CASRMDRAGTGELFF
TRBJ1-4	TRBV6-1	TRBD1	CASSESPGQSSATNEKLFF
TRBJ1-3	TRBV6-5	-	CASSTGFFGNTIYF
TRBJ1-1	TRBV11-2	-	CASSLAANTEAFF
TRBJ1-4	TRBV2	-	CASRLGQLNNEKLFF
TRBJ2-1	TRBV5-1	-	CASSTGRRGTTYNEQFF
TRBJ2-3	TRBV2	TRBD2	CASRLAGGSTDTQYF
TRBJ2-2	TRBV5-1	-	CASSLIQPNTGELFF
TRBJ1-4	TRBV5-4	TRBD1	CASSPQGTREKLFF
TRBJ2-7	TRBV11-2	TRBD1	CASSTKTGTRYEQYF
TRBJ2-4	TRBV18	TRBD2	CASSELAGAAKNIQYF
TRBJ2-1	TRBV7-9	TRBD2	CASSLALAGASNEQFF
TRBJ2-1	TRBV10-3	TRBD2	CAISAGAAGAYNEQFF
TRBJ1-2	TRBV29-1	-	CSVVRSGLYGYTF
TRBJ2-6	TRBV5-4	-	CASSAGHSSGANVLTF
TRBJ2-5	TRBV9	-	CASSVVGAAGTQYF
TRBJ2-3	TRBV5-4	TRBD2	CASSLSAGVADTQYF
TRBJ1-2	TRBV7-2	-	CASSLEPVGHGYTF
TRBJ1-2	TRBV7-2	TRBD1	CASSWGTANYGYTF
TRBJ2-1	TRBV11-2	TRBD2	CASSTHPAGGPFINEQFF
TRBJ2-1	TRBV28	-	CASSLEVYNEQFF
TRBJ2-7	TRBV30	TRBD2	CAWSGVGRGRPSYEQYF
TRBJ2-5	TRBV28	-	CASSRLKFVETQYF
TRBJ1-2	TRBV9	-	CASSVGVESNYGYTF
TRBJ1-2	TRBV28	TRBD1	CASRKIINRGLGGYTF
TRBJ1-1	TRBV28	-	CASSLWSYTEAFF
TRBJ2-2	TRBV5-1	-	CASSLVRDREKLAEILTTGELFF
TRBJ2-2	TRBV4-3	TRBD2	CASSQATSANTGELFF
TRBJ1-3	TRBV28	-	CASSLQVASGNTIYF
TRBJ2-6	TRBV7-3	-	CASSQDSAGANVLTF